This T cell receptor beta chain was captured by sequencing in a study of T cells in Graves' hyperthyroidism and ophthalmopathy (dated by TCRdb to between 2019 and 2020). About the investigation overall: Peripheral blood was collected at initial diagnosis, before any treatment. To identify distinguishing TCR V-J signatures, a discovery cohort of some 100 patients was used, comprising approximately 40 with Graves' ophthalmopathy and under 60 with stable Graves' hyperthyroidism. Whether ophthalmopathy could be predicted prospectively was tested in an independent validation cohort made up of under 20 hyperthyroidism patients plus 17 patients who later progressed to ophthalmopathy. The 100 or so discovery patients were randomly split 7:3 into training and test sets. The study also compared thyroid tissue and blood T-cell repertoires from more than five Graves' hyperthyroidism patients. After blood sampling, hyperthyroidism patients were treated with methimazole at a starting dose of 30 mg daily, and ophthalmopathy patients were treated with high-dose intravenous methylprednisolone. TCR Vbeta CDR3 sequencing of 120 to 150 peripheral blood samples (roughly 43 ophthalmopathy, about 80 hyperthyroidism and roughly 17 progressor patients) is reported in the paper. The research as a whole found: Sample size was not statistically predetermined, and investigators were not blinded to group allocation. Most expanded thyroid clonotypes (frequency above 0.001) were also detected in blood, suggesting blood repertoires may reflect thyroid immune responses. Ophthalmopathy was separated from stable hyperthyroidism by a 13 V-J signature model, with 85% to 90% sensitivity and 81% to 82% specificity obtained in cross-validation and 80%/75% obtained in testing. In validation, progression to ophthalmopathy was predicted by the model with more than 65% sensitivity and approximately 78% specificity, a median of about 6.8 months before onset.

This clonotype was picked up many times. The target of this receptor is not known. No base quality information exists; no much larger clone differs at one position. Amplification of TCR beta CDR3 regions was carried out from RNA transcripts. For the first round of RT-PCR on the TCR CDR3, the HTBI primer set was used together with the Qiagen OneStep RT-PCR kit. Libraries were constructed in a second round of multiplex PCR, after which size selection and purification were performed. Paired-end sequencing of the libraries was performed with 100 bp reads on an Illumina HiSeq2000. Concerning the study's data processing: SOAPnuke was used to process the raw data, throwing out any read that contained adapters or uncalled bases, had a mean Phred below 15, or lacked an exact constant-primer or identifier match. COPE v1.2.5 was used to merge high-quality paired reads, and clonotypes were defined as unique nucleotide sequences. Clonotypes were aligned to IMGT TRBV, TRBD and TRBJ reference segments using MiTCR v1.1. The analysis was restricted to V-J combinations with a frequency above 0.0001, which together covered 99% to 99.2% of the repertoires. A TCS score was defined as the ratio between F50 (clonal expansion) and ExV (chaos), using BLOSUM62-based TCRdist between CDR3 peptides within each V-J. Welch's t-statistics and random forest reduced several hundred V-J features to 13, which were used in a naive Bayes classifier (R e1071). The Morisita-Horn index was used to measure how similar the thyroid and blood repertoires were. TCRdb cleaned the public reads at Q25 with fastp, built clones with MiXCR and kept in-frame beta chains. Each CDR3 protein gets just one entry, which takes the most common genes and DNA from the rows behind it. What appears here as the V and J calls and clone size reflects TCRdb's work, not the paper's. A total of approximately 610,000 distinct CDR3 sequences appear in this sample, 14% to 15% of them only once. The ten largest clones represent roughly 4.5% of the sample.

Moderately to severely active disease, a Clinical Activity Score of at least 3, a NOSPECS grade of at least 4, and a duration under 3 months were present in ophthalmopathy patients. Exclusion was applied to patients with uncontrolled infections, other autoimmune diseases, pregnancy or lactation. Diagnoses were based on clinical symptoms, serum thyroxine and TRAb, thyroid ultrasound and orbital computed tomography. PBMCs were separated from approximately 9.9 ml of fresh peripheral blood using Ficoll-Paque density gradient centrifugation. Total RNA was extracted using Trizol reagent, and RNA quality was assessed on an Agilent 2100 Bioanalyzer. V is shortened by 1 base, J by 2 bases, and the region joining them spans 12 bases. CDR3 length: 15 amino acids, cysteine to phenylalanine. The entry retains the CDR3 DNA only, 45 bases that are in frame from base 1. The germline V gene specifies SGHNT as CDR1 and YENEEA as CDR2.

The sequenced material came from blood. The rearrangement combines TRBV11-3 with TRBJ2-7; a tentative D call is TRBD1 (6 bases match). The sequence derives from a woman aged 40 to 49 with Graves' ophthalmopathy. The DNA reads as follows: TGTGCCAGCAGCTTAGTAGGGGGACACACCTACGAGCAGTACTTC. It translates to CASSLVGGHTYEQYF.